Below, 9 T cell receptor beta chains from the same sample are listed, as sequenced in a study of T cell clones after liver transplantation. The repertoire was sequenced with immunoSEQ multiplex PCR; TCRdb's copy has only in-frame clones and lacks some. The sample lists roughly 40,000 clones; around 83% were seen once. The source material was CD4+ T cells from blood, sampled 24 months after liver transplant. Receptors were obtained from a human patient who received a liver transplant. T cells may partly derive from the graft donor.

The V and J genes are TRBV5-1 and TRBJ2-7, with D tentatively TRBD2 (5 bases). V gave up 5 bases and J gave up 3 bases, with 9 bases separating them. The CDR3 extends over 12 amino acids. The germline CDR1 and CDR2 sequences are SGHRS and YFSETQ. The CDR3 DNA reads as TGCGCCAGCAGAAAGGACTTCTACGAGCAGTACTTC. Amino acids: CASRKDFYEQYF. The full variable domain, with the rest looked up from reference TRBV5-1 and TRBJ2-7, is KAGVTQTPRYLIKTRGQQVTLSCSPISGHRSVSWYQQTPGQGLQFLFEYFSETQRNKGNFPGRFSGRQFSNSRSEMNVSTLELGDSALYLCASRKDFYEQYFGPGTRLTVT.

The J gene is TRBJ2-1, the V gene TRBV7-9; 10 bases are a match to TRBD2. The CDR3 contains 15 residues. CDR1 is SEHNR, CDR2 FQNEAQ, per germline (reference sequence). Losses at the gene ends were 6 bases for V and 4 bases for J; bases not matched to a gene: 6. CDR3 in amino acids: CASSKLAGMYNEQFF. In nucleotides, the CDR3 is TGTGCCAGCAGTAAACTAGCGGGAATGTACAATGAGCAGTTCTTC.

This chain links TRBV7-2 with TRBJ2-1, with D tentatively TRBD1 (5 bases). Looked up from germline, CDR1 is SGHTA and CDR2 is FQGNSA. Trimming shortened V by 5 bases and J by 7 bases, and 9 bases separated the two germline ends. The CDR3 has 12 amino acids. CDR3 in DNA: TGTGCCAGCAGCCGACGACAGAATGAGCAGTTCTTC. Its protein is CASSRRQNEQFF.

The J gene is TRBJ2-7, the V gene TRBV5-1; D tentatively reads TRBD1 or TRBD2 (5 bases each). The CDR3 covers 15 residues. V dropped 4 bases and J dropped 2 bases, with 16 bases sitting between them. CDR1 and CDR2 from the germline V gene are SGHRS and YFSETQ. The DNA for the CDR3 is TGCGCCAGCAGCCAGGGCCAGATCGGGACCTACGAGCAGTACTTC. Protein sequence: CASSQGQIGTYEQYF.

DNA of the CDR3: TGTGCCAGCAGCTCAAGACAGGGGGCCTACGAGCAGTACTTC. Residues: CASSSRQGAYEQYF. The chain carries TRBV11-2 and TRBJ2-7; 9 nucleotides align to TRBD1. Germline trimming cut 4 bases from V and 2 bases from J; bases unmatched to any gene: 3. Germline values: CDR1 SGHAT, CDR2 FQNNGV. The CDR3 has 14 residues.

The rearrangement links TRBV7-8 to TRBJ2-6; D call uncertain. The CDR3 has 17 residues. The V end was cut by 1 base, the J end by 2 bases, with 12 bases between. Germline V gene lookup returns CDR1 SGHVS and CDR2 FQNEAQ. This chain's CDR3 is CASSLGRSVTGANVLTF. The CDR3 bases are TGTGCCAGCAGCTTAGGTCGTTCCGTCACTGGGGCCAACGTCCTGACTTTC.

The chain combines TRBV30 with TRBJ2-3; D may correspond to TRBD1 or TRBD2 (5 bases each). Germline V lookup: CDR1 GTSNPN, CDR2 SVGIG (reference sequence). This CDR3 is built from 13 residues. The V gene lost 5 bases and the J gene lost 2 bases, with 11 bases spanning the gap. The chain's CDR3 is CAWSSGTTDTQYF. In DNA form, the CDR3 reads TGTGCCTGGTCCTCGGGGACCACAGATACGCAGTATTTT. The full variable domain, its missing parts supplied by reference TRBV30 and TRBJ2-3, is SQTIHQWPATLVQPVGSPLSLECTVEGTSNPNLYWYRQAAGRGLQLLFYSVGIGQISSEVPQNLSASRPQDRQFILSSKKLLLSDSGFYLCAWSSGTTDTQYFGPGTRLTVL.

The chain links TRBV14 to TRBJ2-1; 8 bases fit TRBD1. Germline V gene sequence: CDR1 SGHDN, CDR2 FVKESK. With V trimmed by 0 bases and J by 4 bases, 5 bases remained unmatched. CDR3 size: 16 residues. The CDR3 coding sequence is TGTGCCAGCAGCCAAGATCAGGGGGCGGGATACAATGAGCAGTTCTTC. It is translated as CASSQDQGAGYNEQFF.

This chain links TRBV7-3 with TRBJ2-1; 13 bases agree with TRBD2. From germline, CDR1 is SGHTA and CDR2 FQGTGA. The ends lost 6 bases at V and 7 bases at J; junction bases unmatched: 9. The CDR3 has 16 residues. The CDR3 spells CASSPAGTSGKNEQFF. The CDR3 nucleotides are TGTGCCAGCAGTCCGGCCGGGACTAGCGGGAAGAATGAGCAGTTCTTC.